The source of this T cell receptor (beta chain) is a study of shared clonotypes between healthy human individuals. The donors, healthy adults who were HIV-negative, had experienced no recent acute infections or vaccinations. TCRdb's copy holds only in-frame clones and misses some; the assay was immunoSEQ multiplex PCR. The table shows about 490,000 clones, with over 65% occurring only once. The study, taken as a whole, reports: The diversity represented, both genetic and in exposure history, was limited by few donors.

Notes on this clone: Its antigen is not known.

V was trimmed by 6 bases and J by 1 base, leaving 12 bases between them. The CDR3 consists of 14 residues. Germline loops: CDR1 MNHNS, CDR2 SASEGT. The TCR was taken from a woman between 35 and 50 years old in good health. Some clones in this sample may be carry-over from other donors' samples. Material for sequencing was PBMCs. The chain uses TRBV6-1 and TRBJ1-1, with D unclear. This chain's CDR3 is CASSRLDKNTEAFF. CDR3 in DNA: TGTGCCAGCAGCCGACTAGACAAGAACACTGAAGCTTTCTTT.